These 25 T cell receptor beta chains came from one sample sequenced in a study of beta chain features in type 1 diabetes. The sequenced template was cDNA made from the entire isolated RNA. Profiled with immunoSEQ multiplex PCR; TCRdb holds only in-frame clones, not every one. The repertoire includes hundreds of thousands of clones, approximately 28% of them detected once, and 0.05% to 0.065% sits in the top ten. The material sequenced was naive CD4+ T cells from blood. All receptors derive from a man younger than 35 in good health.

This clone was detected only once. The rearrangement uses TRBV10-3 and TRBJ2-5, with D perhaps matching TRBD1 (5 bases). CDR1 is ENHRY, CDR2 SYGVKD, per germline. The V and J ends lost 6 bases and 4 bases respectively, with 15 bases between them. The CDR3 runs 14 residues. CDR3 sequence (DNA): TGTGCCATCAGGCAACAGGAAAGGGTAGAGACCCAGTACTTC. Translating it yields CAIRQQERVETQYF.

This sequence joins TRBV9 and TRBJ1-2; no clear D. Trimming shortened V by 4 bases and J by 5 bases, and 15 bases separated the two germline ends. The CDR3 is made up of 14 amino acids. Germline CDR1 reads SGDLS; CDR2 reads YYNGEE. CDR3 DNA sequence: TGTGCCAGCAGCCCCGGGCCAGAAGGATATGGCTACACCTTC. This encodes CASSPGPEGYGYTF. The full variable domain, completed using reference TRBV9 and TRBJ1-2, is DSGVTQTPKHLITATGQRVTLRCSPRSGDLSVYWYQQSLDQGLQFLIQYYNGEERAKGNILERFSAQQFPDLHSELNLSSLELGDSALYFCASSPGPEGYGYTFGSGTRLTVV.

This clone was seen only a few times. V is TRBV7-2 and J is TRBJ2-3; no reliable D call. The V and J ends lost 5 bases and 5 bases respectively, with 17 bases between them. The CDR3 runs to 15 residues. Per germline, CDR1 SGHTA and CDR2 FQGNSA. The CDR3 loop is CASSRIGLYGDTQYF. The CDR3 DNA sequence: TGTGCCAGCAGCAGGATCGGCCTATACGGAGATACGCAGTATTTT.

This clone was picked up a small number of times. The chain recombines TRBV29-1 with TRBJ2-5, with a possible D match to TRBD1 (6 bases). V was clipped by 4 bases and J by 4 bases, with 10 bases between them. The CDR3 loop spans 12 amino acids. Germline lookup yields CDR1 SQVTM and CDR2 ANQGSEA. In DNA form, the CDR3 reads TGCAGCGTTGTACAGGGCCCAGAGACCCAGTACTTC. Its translation: CSVVQGPETQYF.

This sequence joins TRBV19 and TRBJ2-1; D gene uncertain. The germline V and J ends were trimmed by 5 bases and 3 bases, with 11 bases remaining between them. Germline V gives CDR1 LNHDA, CDR2 SQIVND (reference sequence). There are 14 residues in the CDR3. CDR3 amino acids: CASSFGRDYNEQFF. In nucleotides, the CDR3 is TGTGCCAGTAGTTTCGGAAGAGACTACAATGAGCAGTTCTTC.

The chain has TRBV7-2 and TRBJ2-7; 7 positions agree with TRBD1. The CDR3 extends over 14 amino acids. J lost 2 bases, V lost 0 bases, and 1 base had no gene match. Looked up from germline, CDR1 is SGHTA and CDR2 is FQGNSA. CDR3 DNA sequence: TGTGCCAGCAGCTTAGCTGACAGGGCCTACGAGCAGTACTTC. This codes for CASSLADRAYEQYF. The whole variable domain, filled in from reference TRBV7-2 and TRBJ2-7, reads GAGVSQSPSNKVTEKGKDVELRCDPISGHTALYWYRQSLGQGLEFLIYFQGNSAPDKSGLPSDRFSAERTGGSVSTLTIQRTQQEDSAVYLCASSLADRAYEQYFGPGTRLTVT.

The chain combines TRBV2 with TRBJ2-3; 11 bases agree with TRBD2. V gave up 6 bases and J gave up 2 bases; unmatched junction bases: 7. The CDR3 sequence is 16 residues long. Germline V gene data show CDR1 as SNHLY and CDR2 as FYNNEI. CDR3: CASSVGLAGYTDTQYF. The CDR3 DNA is TGTGCCAGCAGCGTCGGACTAGCGGGTTACACAGATACGCAGTATTTT.

The J gene is TRBJ2-5, the V gene TRBV7-2; TRBD2 agrees at 7 bases. The length of the CDR3 is 15 residues. CDR1 and CDR2 from the germline V gene are SGHTA and FQGNSA. V lost 5 bases, J lost 5 bases, and 11 bases stayed unmatched. CDR3 in amino acids: CASSVNRDYAETQYF. The CDR3 DNA sequence: TGTGCCAGCAGCGTAAACCGGGACTACGCGGAGACCCAGTACTTC.

The chain is built from TRBV29-1 and TRBJ1-2, with 7 bases identical to TRBD1. Germline CDR1 reads SQVTM; CDR2 reads ANQGSEA. The CDR3 is 12 amino acids. J was trimmed by 8 bases and V by 4 bases; bases with no gene match: 7. Here the CDR3 DNA reads TGCAGCGTTGGACAGGGCCTTGGGGGCTACACCTTC. Protein sequence: CSVGQGLGGYTF.

The CDR3 protein is CASSRKADGYNEQFF. The CDR3 DNA sequence: TGTGCCAGCAGTCGCAAAGCGGACGGGTACAATGAGCAGTTCTTC. V gene TRBV27 combines with J gene TRBJ2-1, with D perhaps TRBD2 (5 bases). The CDR3 extends over 15 amino acids. Trimming cost V 5 bases and J 4 bases, with 15 bases left between them. Germline V lookup: CDR1 MNHEY, CDR2 SMNVEV (reference sequence).

The V and J genes are TRBV10-3 and TRBJ2-1, with a possible D match to TRBD2 (6 bases). The CDR3 runs 20 residues. From germline, CDR1 is ENHRY and CDR2 SYGVKD. Trimming stripped 7 bases from V and 3 bases from J, with 31 bases between. As DNA, the CDR3 is TGTGCCATCAAGGATAGGACGGGAAGCAATGTAGGAGGGGTCTACAATGAGCAGTTCTTC. It encodes CAIKDRTGSNVGGVYNEQFF.

The rearrangement links TRBV28 to TRBJ2-3, with 7 bases matching TRBD1. Germline V CDR1 and CDR2: MDHEN, SYDVKM. Trimming removed 7 bases from V and 4 bases from J; junction bases left unmatched: 11. The length of the CDR3 is 15 residues. The DNA for the CDR3 is TGTGCCAGCACGCCCGACAGGGTGCGGGCAGATACGCAGTATTTT. Residues: CASTPDRVRADTQYF. The entire variable domain, with the rest obtained from reference TRBV28 and TRBJ2-3, is as follows: DVKVTQSSRYLVKRTGEKVFLECVQDMDHENMFWYRQDPGLGLRLIYFSYDVKMKEKGDIPEGYSVSREKKERFSLILESASTNQTSMYLCASTPDRVRADTQYFGPGTRLTVL.

Of note for this clone: Other DNA variants within this sample encode the same CDR3. The rearrangement joins TRBV18 to TRBJ2-7, with D possibly TRBD1 on 5 matching bases. V was clipped by 2 bases and J by 1 base, with 6 bases between them. Germline CDR1 KGHSH, CDR2 LQKENI. This CDR3 contains 13 residues. The CDR3 region has the DNA TGTGCCAGCTCACCAGCAGGGTCCTACGAGCAGTACTTC. This encodes CASSPAGSYEQYF.

The rearrangement joins TRBV5-4 to TRBJ2-1, with a tentative D call TRBD1 (6 bases). CDR1 SGHNT and CDR2 YYREEE come from the germline V gene (reference sequence). The CDR3 extends over 17 amino acids. The V and J ends lost 3 bases and 4 bases respectively, with 20 bases between them. CDR3 sequence (DNA): TGTGCCAGCAGCTACCCAGGGGCAAAAACCAGATACAATGAGCAGTTCTTC. It is translated as CASSYPGAKTRYNEQFF.

This clone was recorded a few times. CDR3 bases: TGTGCCAGCAGCGCCGGCCCAGATACGCAGTATTTT. Its translation: CASSAGPDTQYF. V usage is TRBV9 and J usage is TRBJ2-3; D call uncertain. There are 12 residues in the CDR3. Trimming removed 3 bases at V and 4 bases at J, with 6 bases between. CDR1 and CDR2 (germline): SGDLS, YYNGEE. The entire variable domain, with the rest obtained from reference TRBV9 and TRBJ2-3, is as follows: DSGVTQTPKHLITATGQRVTLRCSPRSGDLSVYWYQQSLDQGLQFLIQYYNGEERAKGNILERFSAQQFPDLHSELNLSSLELGDSALYFCASSAGPDTQYFGPGTRLTVL.

This clone appeared once. Written as DNA, the CDR3 is TGTGCCAGCAGTACAACGAACTCTGGGGCCAACGTCCTGACTTTC. Amino acids: CASSTTNSGANVLTF. V gene TRBV6-1 combines with J gene TRBJ2-6; D remains ambiguous. CDR1 MNHNS and CDR2 SASEGT come from the germline V gene. The CDR3 extends over 15 amino acids. The V end was cut by 5 bases, the J end by 0 bases, with 8 bases between.

J is TRBJ2-7 and V is TRBV29-1, with D tentatively TRBD1 (5 bases). Deletions cut 6 bases from V and 5 bases from J, with 14 bases between. This CDR3 is built from 12 residues. The germline gives CDR1 SQVTM, CDR2 ANQGSEA. The CDR3 reads CSVVTDRDEQYF. The CDR3 DNA reads TGCAGCGTGGTGACAGATCGCGACGAGCAGTACTTC.

This CDR3 reads CSVEERGGQPQHF. The CDR3 DNA follows: TGCAGCGTTGAGGAAAGGGGTGGTCAGCCCCAGCATTTT. This sequence joins TRBV29-1 and TRBJ1-5; the D gene is possibly TRBD1 (5 bases). From germline, CDR1 is SQVTM and CDR2 ANQGSEA. This CDR3 region has 13 residues. V gave up 3 bases and J gave up 6 bases, with 12 bases separating them.

This clone was counted only a few times. The J gene is TRBJ2-5, the V gene TRBV27; D is unclear. Germline assignment: CDR1 MNHEY and CDR2 SMNVEV (reference sequence). This CDR3 has 14 residues. V lost 5 bases, J lost 2 bases, and 12 bases lay in between. CDR3 bases: TGTGCCAGCAGTCCCTTGGGCGTACAAGAGACCCAGTACTTC. Translating gives CASSPLGVQETQYF.

The CDR3 nucleotides are TGTGCCAGCAGGATGACAGGGGCCCAGACTGAAGCTTTCTTT. This codes for CASRMTGAQTEAFF. V is TRBV7-9 and J is TRBJ1-1, with TRBD1 matching over 8 bases. Germline CDR1 is SEHNR and CDR2 is FQNEAQ (reference sequence). This CDR3 comprises 14 residues. J lost 5 bases, V lost 6 bases, and 8 bases had no gene match.

The J gene is TRBJ1-1, the V gene TRBV30; D gene unclear. From germline, CDR1 is GTSNPN and CDR2 SVGIG (reference sequence). The CDR3 sequence is 12 residues long. The V end lost 3 bases, the J end lost 6 bases, and 11 bases lay between the germline ends. CDR3 sequence reads: CAWSRTGAEAFF. CDR3 coding DNA: TGTGCCTGGAGCAGAACCGGCGCTGAAGCTTTCTTT.

This sequence joins TRBV27 and TRBJ2-7; 11 bases map to TRBD2. CDR3 length equals 15 residues. The ends lost 6 bases at V and 2 bases at J; junction bases unmatched: 6. CDR1 MNHEY and CDR2 SMNVEV come from the germline V gene (reference sequence). The CDR3 nucleotides read TGTGCCAGCAGATCCGATAGCGGGAGGGCCTACGAGCAGTACTTC. Amino acid sequence: CASRSDSGRAYEQYF.

The chain couples TRBV2 to TRBJ1-1; 9 nucleotides agree with TRBD1. The CDR3 totals 14 residues. V was pared by 4 bases and J by 5 bases, with 5 bases of the junction left unmatched. Germline CDR1 SNHLY, CDR2 FYNNEI. CDR3 protein: CASSAQGAVTEAFF. CDR3 bases: TGTGCCAGCAGTGCACAGGGGGCGGTAACTGAAGCTTTCTTT.

This rearrangement joins TRBV30 to TRBJ2-5, with a tentative D call TRBD2 (5 bases). V was pared by 0 bases and J by 9 bases, with 11 bases between. CDR1 and CDR2 (germline): GTSNPN, SVGIG (reference sequence). The CDR3 contains 12 residues. The CDR3: CAWSVWTEAQYF. In nucleotides, the CDR3 is TGTGCCTGGAGTGTATGGACGGAGGCCCAGTACTTC.

This chain uses TRBV7-9 with TRBJ2-7; D possibly corresponds to TRBD2 (6 bases). The V and J ends lost 3 bases and 4 bases respectively, with 13 bases between them. The V gene's germline CDR1 is SEHNR and CDR2 FQNEAQ (reference sequence). This CDR3 has 14 residues. CDR3 residues: CASSFQGGGYEQYF. The CDR3 nucleotides are TGTGCCAGCAGCTTCCAGGGTGGAGGGTACGAGCAGTACTTC.